The text below deals with one TCR beta chain. By share, this clonotype ranks as medium-sized (0.01 to 0.1%). Its antigen is still unknown. No per-base quality is available; no much larger clone lies one base away. Two rounds of multiplex PCR on genomic DNA were used to amplify the TCR beta CDR3 region. In the first round of PCR, primers specific to each TRBV and TRBJ gene were used, and the primer sequences are filed in Chinese patent CN105087789A. The second PCR round used universal primers. The Roche High Pure PCR Template Preparation Kit was used to extract genomic DNA from frozen PBMCs. An Illumina HiSeq 3000 was used to sequence the libraries paired-end with 151 bp reads. The study's processing was this. Raw reads lacking the multiplex PCR primer sequences were removed with CutAdapt. High-quality paired reads were merged into contigs with PEAR. MiXCR assigned TRB V, D and J gene segments to each contig by aligning to reference sequences. CDR3 sequences were clustered by base quality and sequence similarity to remove sequencing errors. Diversity was calculated as Shannon entropy divided by the natural log of the number of productive TCR sequences. One minus Shannon entropy divided by the natural log of the number of unique clonotypes was used as the definition of clonality. Progression-free survival cut-offs for repertoire metrics were chosen using the Youden index of ROC curves, with analyses run in R 3.5.3. TCRdb trimmed public reads at Q25 via fastp, called clones via MiXCR and kept in-frame beta chains. Every CDR3 protein is listed once, alongside the most common genes and DNA of its rows. The V and J calls here are based on TCRdb, not the publication. In this sample the table shows some 35,000 distinct CDR3 sequences, about 32% of which occur a single time. The ten most abundant clones make up around 29% of the sample.

This sample is drawn from a study of prognosis after radiotherapy for stage I lung cancer (dated by TCRdb to the early 2020s). Turning to the overall study: Between April 2018 and 2019, roughly 20 patients with stage I NSCLC were enrolled in Nanjing, China. About 15 of the patients were found to have newly diagnosed primary stage I lung tumors, and a few were living with oligometastatic NSCLC after surgical resection of the primary tumor. All patients were considered medically inoperable, owing to comorbidities in some 11 and refusal of surgery in several. The cohort included 10 to 15 men and five to seven women, with a median age of almost 75 years and a range of about 50 to 84 years. On tumor histology, twelve patients had adenocarcinoma and several had squamous cell carcinoma. SBRT was delivered in 3 to 5 fractions with a biologically effective dose of at least 100 Gy, and image-guided IMRT or VMAT was used for delivery. In every patient, SBRT was given without any concurrent therapy. After SBRT, distant metastases developed in four of the 19 patients at a median of approximately seven months, while the remaining 15 patients had no significant progression. Peripheral blood TCR beta repertoires were profiled in stage I NSCLC patients before and after stereotactic body radiotherapy, and the repertoires were related to distant failure. For each of the 20 or so patients, one blood sample was taken before SBRT and one after, so the study sequenced some 40 samples in total. What the work shows at the level of the full study, not this receptor alone: Post-SBRT Shannon entropy and its change from baseline were lower in patients who developed distant metastases; baseline Shannon entropy was not associated with metastases. No adjustment for multiple comparisons was applied to any of the reported P values. After SBRT, the count of unique TCR clones dropped from a median of roughly 9,300 beforehand to 6,500 to 8,000 afterward (Wilcoxon paired P=0.011). TRBV and TRBJ usage frequencies reportedly varied with metastasis status, involving two V genes at baseline and several V and two J genes after SBRT. No determination of tumor specificity was made for expanded TCR clones. The small cohort and short follow-up limited the study, so independent validation of the findings is needed.

No patient had a history of other malignancies or prior chemotherapy or radiotherapy, and all had node-negative disease on CT and PET/CT. At each of the two time points, 6 to 7.5 milliliters of peripheral venous blood were collected into EDTA tubes. Ficoll-Paque Plus density-gradient centrifugation was used to isolate PBMCs. Right after collection, samples were placed at -80 degrees C and kept there until analysis. Including cysteine and phenylalanine, the CDR3 has 15 amino acids. Just CDR3 DNA is preserved here, 45 bases in frame from base 1. Trimming costs V 4 bases and J 1 base, and their ends lie 14 bases apart.

The sample in question was PBMCs, obtained before or after stereotactic body radiation therapy (not recorded which). The clonotype was recovered from a donor aged 50 or older with non-small cell lung cancer. The sequence joins TRBV12-3 or TRBV12-4 to TRBJ2-7; the D gene is perhaps TRBD2, on 6 matching bases. The DNA sequence follows: TGTGCCAGCAGTTCGGTTGGGGGGTTGTCCTACGAGCAGTACTTC. It specifies CASSSVGGLSYEQYF.